The 14 T cell receptor beta chains in this list originate from one sample, sequenced in a study of T cell changes during pregnancy in multiple sclerosis. Method: immunoSEQ multiplex PCR; TCRdb's copy keeps in-frame clones and lacks some. The repertoire has under 110,000 clones, less than 95% of them found once; the top ten carry 1.5% to 2%. The sample in question was peripheral blood, obtained after pregnancy. Receptors originate from a female donor with multiple sclerosis, enrolled in a pregnancy study.

This chain connects TRBV5-4 to TRBJ1-4; D possibly corresponds to TRBD1 (5 bases). The length of the CDR3 is 14 residues. V was clipped by 3 bases and J by 7 bases, with 13 bases between them. Germline lookup yields CDR1 SGHNT and CDR2 YYREEE (reference sequence). The CDR3 region has the DNA TGTGCCAGCAGCTCTCCAGGGTCGGGTGAAAAACTGTTTTTT. It codes for CASSSPGSGEKLFF.

The chain uses TRBV19 and TRBJ1-1, with 7 bases lining up with TRBD1. Germline CDR1 reads LNHDA; CDR2 reads SQIVND (reference sequence). CDR3 length: 14 residues. The J segment lost 6 bases and the V segment lost 5 bases, leaving 9 bases of the junction unmatched. CDR3 region: CASSATGVGSEAFF. The CDR3 DNA sequence: TGTGCCAGTAGTGCCACAGGGGTTGGATCTGAAGCTTTCTTT. The variable domain in full, completed from reference TRBV19 and TRBJ1-1, reads DGGITQSPKYLFRKEGQNVTLSCEQNLNHDAMYWYRQDPGQGLRLIYYSQIVNDFQKGDIAEGYSVSREKKESFPLTVTSAQKNPTAFYLCASSATGVGSEAFFGQGTRLTVV.

This chain connects TRBV5-1 to TRBJ2-5; D may be TRBD2 (6 bases). Trimming left V 4 bases short and J 10 bases short, with 17 bases between. The germline V gene has CDR1 SGHRS and CDR2 YFSETQ. The CDR3 has 13 residues. The CDR3 DNA sequence: TGCGCCAGCAGCCCCTCTGGGACTGGTGGCCAGTACTTC. Protein: CASSPSGTGGQYF. Combining the CDR3 with reference TRBV5-1 and TRBJ2-5 gives the whole variable domain KAGVTQTPRYLIKTRGQQVTLSCSPISGHRSVSWYQQTPGQGLQFLFEYFSETQRNKGNFPGRFSGRQFSNSRSEMNVSTLELGDSALYLCASSPSGTGGQYFGPGTRLLVL.

This rearrangement joins TRBV11-3 to TRBJ1-4, with D uncertain. Germline V gene lookup returns CDR1 SGHNT and CDR2 YENEEA. V was pared by 5 bases and J by 8 bases, with 6 bases between. This CDR3 spans 11 amino acids. The CDR3 protein is CASSLREKLFF. Written as DNA, the CDR3 is TGTGCCAGCAGCCTGCGAGAAAAACTGTTTTTT.

The chain is built from TRBV14 and TRBJ1-1; perhaps TRBD1 as D (6 bases). The CDR3 contains 14 residues. Germline V gene data show CDR1 as SGHDN and CDR2 as FVKESK. The germline V and J ends were trimmed by 6 bases and 5 bases, with 16 bases remaining between them. This chain's CDR3 is CASSQGRLRTEAFF. The CDR3 DNA reads as TGTGCCAGCAGTCAGGGGCGATTGAGGACTGAAGCTTTCTTT.

The V gene is TRBV30, the J gene TRBJ1-5; 7 bases align to TRBD1. Germline CDR1 is GTSNPN and CDR2 is SVGIG (reference sequence). J lost 7 bases, V lost 2 bases, and 11 bases had no gene match. The CDR3 is 15 amino acids. CDR3 sequence: CAWSPDDRDVQPQHF. As DNA, the CDR3 is TGTGCCTGGAGTCCCGATGACAGGGACGTACAGCCCCAGCATTTT.

The chain recombines TRBV6-4 with TRBJ2-5, with D possibly being TRBD1 (6 bases). The CDR3 length is 14 residues. Germline CDR1 reads MRHNA; CDR2 reads SNTAGT. V lost 7 bases and J 7 bases, leaving 19 bases between the germline ends. DNA of the CDR3: TGTGCCAGCACAGGACAGACCCGTTCTGGGACCCAGTACTTC. Encoded protein: CASTGQTRSGTQYF.

J is TRBJ1-5 and V is TRBV7-9, with D possibly matching TRBD1 (6 bases). This CDR3 spans 17 amino acids. V lost 4 bases and J 0 bases, leaving 16 bases between the germline ends. Germline V CDR1 and CDR2: SEHNR, FQNEAQ (reference sequence). CDR3 nucleotides: TGTGCCAGCAGCTCCGACAGGCTCTGGACTAGCAATCAGCCCCAGCATTTT. It is translated as CASSSDRLWTSNQPQHF.

The chain combines TRBV4-1 with TRBJ2-7, with 9 bases aligning to TRBD2. Germline V gene lookup returns CDR1 MGHRA and CDR2 YSYEKL. CDR3 length: 16 amino acids. The V gene end was trimmed by 4 bases and the J gene end by 2 bases; junction bases not matched to a gene: 9. Written as DNA, the CDR3 is TGCGCCAGCAGCCTTAAATCTAGCGGGGAGCCCTACGAGCAGTACTTC. Amino acid sequence: CASSLKSSGEPYEQYF.

This chain joins TRBV7-9 and TRBJ2-7; maybe TRBD1 (5 bases). The CDR3 contains 13 residues. The germline gives CDR1 SEHNR, CDR2 FQNEAQ (reference sequence). Trimming shortened V by 5 bases and J by 3 bases, and 11 bases separated the two germline ends. The CDR3 region is CASSPRANYEQYF. CDR3 nucleotide sequence: TGTGCCAGCAGCCCCAGGGCAAACTACGAGCAGTACTTC.

The chain couples TRBV19 to TRBJ2-1; 12 positions agree with TRBD2. Trimming cost V 5 bases and J 3 bases; bases outside gene matches: 2. Germline values: CDR1 LNHDA, CDR2 SQIVND (reference sequence). This CDR3 comprises 15 residues. This CDR3 reads CASSRLAGDYNEQFF. The CDR3 DNA sequence: TGTGCCAGTAGTCGACTAGCGGGGGACTACAATGAGCAGTTCTTC.

The chain uses TRBV7-2 and TRBJ2-7; the match to TRBD1 covers 9 bases. The CDR3 is made up of 13 amino acids. V gave up 10 bases and J gave up 2 bases; unmatched junction bases: 6. From germline, CDR1 is SGHTA and CDR2 FQGNSA. This chain's CDR3 is CAIPDRGAYEQYF. The CDR3, as DNA: TGTGCCATCCCTGACAGGGGGGCCTACGAGCAGTACTTC.

The rearrangement uses TRBV5-6 and TRBJ1-1; tentatively, D is TRBD1 (5 bases). With 4 bases removed from V and 0 bases from J, the gap between germline ends came to 16 bases. The germline V gene encodes CDR1 SGHDT and CDR2 YYEEEE. The CDR3 totals 16 residues. The CDR3 region is CASSLLGGSMNTEAFF. The DNA of the CDR3 is TGTGCCAGCAGCCTGCTGGGGGGAAGTATGAACACTGAAGCTTTCTTT.

The rearrangement uses TRBV5-1 and TRBJ1-1; 7 nucleotides line up with TRBD1. Germline CDR1 SGHRS, CDR2 YFSETQ. CDR3 size: 16 residues. J was trimmed by 9 bases and V by 0 bases; bases with no gene match: 14. The CDR3 loop reads CASSLGLDREVRKAFF. Written as DNA, the CDR3 is TGCGCCAGCAGCTTGGGCCTTGACAGGGAAGTAAGGAAAGCTTTCTTT.